A selection of T cell receptor beta chains follows, all from one sample in a study of cytomegalovirus exposure and HLA in healthy donors. Profiled with immunoSEQ multiplex PCR; TCRdb holds only in-frame clones, not every one. The sample holds about 120,000 clones; 70% to 85% are singletons and the top ten take approximately 1.6%. Sequenced input: PBMCs. The receptors here all came from a female donor in good health and CMV-seronegative. The CDR3 runs from the conserved cysteine through the conserved F or W. A D gene is named only where the DNA matches it firmly. The size field is filled for only some rows; it gives once, few, many or a size class.

>TRBJ2-3|-|few|13|TRBV7-9
CASSRQLDDTQYF
TGTGCCAGCAGCAGGCAACTAGATGATACGCAGTATTTT
>TRBJ2-3|TRBD1|-|17|TRBV6-4
CASSDSSTGDGTDTQYF
TGTGCCAGCAGTGACTCTTCGACAGGGGATGGTACAGATACGCAGTATTTT
>TRBJ2-1|-|-|13|TRBV6-5
CASSLLGGSEQFF
TGTGCCAGCAGTCTTTTGGGTGGGAGTGAGCAGTTCTTC
>TRBJ2-7|TRBD1|once|13|TRBV19
CASSVTGIYEQYF
TGTGCCAGTAGTGTGACAGGGATCTACGAGCAGTACTTC
>TRBJ2-7|-|-|16|TRBV6-5
CASSFVRDSGRYEQYF
TGTGCCAGCAGTTTCGTCCGGGACAGTGGGAGGTACGAGCAGTACTTC
>TRBJ2-7|-|-|12|TRBV30
CAMTEGTYEQYF
TGTGCGATGACAGAAGGGACCTACGAGCAGTACTTC
>TRBJ1-4|TRBD1|-|14|TRBV5-1
CASSLGQGNEKLFF
TGCGCCAGCAGCTTGGGACAGGGGAATGAAAAACTGTTTTTT
>TRBJ1-2|-|-|14|TRBV27
CASSFAGAHYGYTF
TGTGCCAGCAGTTTCGCAGGGGCTCACTATGGCTACACCTTC
>TRBJ2-1|TRBD2|-|14|TRBV18
CASSPSGAHNEQFF
TGTGCCAGCTCACCGAGCGGGGCCCACAATGAGCAGTTCTTC
>TRBJ1-5|-|-|13|TRBV30
CAWSPRGPQPQHF
TGTGCCTGGAGTCCCAGGGGCCCTCAGCCCCAGCATTTT
>TRBJ2-7|TRBD1|-|14|TRBV30
CAWSKGQGFFEQYF
TGTGCCTGGAGTAAGGGACAGGGGTTTTTCGAGCAGTACTTC
>TRBJ2-5|TRBD1|-|18|TRBV11-2
CASSPDRHVDRGTETQYF
TGTGCCAGCAGCCCCGATCGTCACGTGGACAGGGGTACGGAGACCCAGTACTTC
>TRBJ2-1|-|once|13|TRBV11-1
CASSVPGYNEQFF
TGTGCCAGCAGCGTTCCAGGGTACAATGAGCAGTTCTTC
>TRBJ2-7|-|few|13|TRBV5-6
CASSLAEGYEQYF
TGTGCCAGCAGCTTGGCCGAGGGTTACGAGCAGTACTTC
>TRBJ2-7|TRBD1|-|14|TRBV4-1
CASRSTGTGNEQYF
TGCGCCAGCAGATCCACCGGGACAGGAAACGAGCAGTACTTC
>TRBJ1-2|TRBD1|once|15|TRBV7-8
CASSYAGQRTSWYTF
TGTGCCAGCAGCTATGCGGGACAGCGGACAAGCTGGTACACCTTC